These 19 T cell receptor beta chains originate from one sample sequenced in a study of blood T cell repertoires in COVID-19 (dated by TCRdb to between 2020 and 2021). Library method: the immunoSEQ multiplex PCR assay. TCRdb limited this immuneACCESS table to in-frame rearrangements with V and J called. A share of clones is missing; checked studies link under half to unresolved V genes, and the rest is unexplained. Across this sample there are about 110,000 clones, with 84% seen only once. The top ten clones comprise 6.6% of the sample. The sequenced sample consisted of peripheral blood. The origin of the receptors is a woman between 45 and 65 years old with acute or convalescent COVID-19.

The gene calls are TRBV5-4 and TRBJ2-5, with D possibly being TRBD2 (5 bases). V was clipped by 4 bases and J by 4 bases, with 11 bases between them. The CDR3 contains 13 residues. Germline V gene data show CDR1 as SGHNT and CDR2 as YYREEE (reference sequence). This CDR3 is CASSKDSLETQYF. As DNA, the CDR3 is TGTGCCAGCAGCAAGGACTCATTAGAGACCCAGTACTTC.

The V gene is TRBV19, the J gene TRBJ2-5; 10 bases are a match to TRBD1. Germline V gene data show CDR1 as LNHDA and CDR2 as SQIVND (reference sequence). CDR3 size: 17 residues. V gave up 5 bases and J gave up 0 bases; unmatched junction bases: 9. The CDR3 DNA is TGTGCCAGTAGTCTTAGACAGGGGGCTCCGTACCAAGAGACCCAGTACTTC. Translated: CASSLRQGAPYQETQYF.

The chain joins TRBV28 to TRBJ1-2; 9 bases line up with TRBD1. Germline-derived CDR1 and CDR2 are MDHEN and SYDVKM. The CDR3 is made up of 14 amino acids. V gave up 5 bases and J gave up 4 bases; unmatched junction bases: 5. CDR3 sequence (DNA): TGTGCCAGCAGTGTCCGACAGGGGGTCTATGGCTACACCTTC. This sequence encodes CASSVRQGVYGYTF.

This clone has just one count. V usage is TRBV5-1 and J usage is TRBJ1-5, with 8 bases aligning to TRBD1. The CDR3 runs to 15 residues. Germline CDR1 is SGHRS and CDR2 is YFSETQ. The J segment lost 6 bases and the V segment lost 4 bases, leaving 9 bases of the junction unmatched. Here the CDR3 reads CASSLGGQGTQPQHF. The CDR3 DNA sequence: TGCGCCAGCAGCCTGGGCGGACAGGGAACTCAGCCCCAGCATTTT.

The V call is TRBV30, the J call TRBJ2-5, with unresolved D. From germline, CDR1 is GTSNPN and CDR2 SVGIG (reference sequence). The CDR3 is 15 amino acids. V gave up 3 bases and J gave up 0 bases, with 14 bases separating them. The CDR3 DNA reads TGTGCCTGGAGGTTCCCTTCAGCGTACCAAGAGACCCAGTACTTC. Protein product: CAWRFPSAYQETQYF.

This clone is a singleton in its sample. This chain uses TRBV11-2 with TRBJ2-5, with TRBD1 matching over 7 bases. V was pared by 3 bases and J by 0 bases, with 13 bases of the junction left unmatched. The CDR3 extends over 18 amino acids. Germline-derived CDR1 and CDR2 are SGHAT and FQNNGV. The CDR3 region is CASSFISGGSLYQETQYF. Written as DNA, the CDR3 is TGTGCCAGCAGCTTTATTTCAGGGGGATCCCTTTACCAAGAGACCCAGTACTTC.

This clone was detected a few times. V gene TRBV23-1 combines with J gene TRBJ1-6, with no clear D. TRBV23-1 is recorded as an ORF, its role being uncertain. The CDR3 has 16 residues. V gave up 9 bases and J gave up 9 bases, with 24 bases separating them. The CDR3 DNA reads TGCGCCAGGGCGAGGCGGCAGCGAAAAATGTGTTCACCCCTCCACTTT. It encodes CARARRQRKMCSPLHF.

This clone was seen a few times. The V gene is TRBV29-1, the J gene TRBJ1-4; 7 bases agree with TRBD1. The germline V gene encodes CDR1 SQVTM and CDR2 ANQGSEA. After removal of 4 bases from V and 4 bases from J, the junction contained 6 bases not matched to a gene. The CDR3 totals 14 residues. The CDR3 reads CSVAGDSSNEKLFF. CDR3 nucleotides: TGCAGCGTTGCAGGGGACAGCAGTAATGAAAAACTGTTTTTT.

The chain is built from TRBV6-5 and TRBJ1-5, with TRBD1 matching 9 bases. The CDR3 has 15 residues. V lost 5 bases to trimming and J lost 5 bases; unmatched junction nucleotides: 7. The germline V gene has CDR1 MNHEY and CDR2 SVGAGI. Here the CDR3 DNA reads TGTGCCAGCAGTCCCCGCGGGGACAGGGATCAGCCCCAGCATTTT. Its protein product is CASSPRGDRDQPQHF.

Concerning this clone itself: One end of the junction fails to match germline, which may point to a read error. V is TRBV3-1 (or the pseudogene TRBV3-2) and J is TRBJ2-3, with TRBD2 matching over 11 bases. CDR1 and CDR2 (germline): LGHDT, YNNKEL (reference sequence). This CDR3 has 19 residues. The CDR3 sequence: CARSQGRVAGGGLTDTQYF. For the CDR3, the DNA is TGTGCCCGCAGCCAAGGCAGGGTAGCGGGGGGGGGCCTCACAGATACGCAGTATTTT.

CDR3 coding DNA: TGTGCCAGCAGCCCCGGGCGGGGCAAGGGATTGAACACTGAAGCTTTCTTT. Protein sequence: CASSPGRGKGLNTEAFF. The chain uses TRBV3-1 (or the pseudogene TRBV3-2) and TRBJ1-1; weak D call: TRBD1 (5 bases). The germline V and J ends were trimmed by 4 bases and 0 bases, with 18 bases remaining between them. The CDR3 runs to 17 residues. Germline-derived CDR1 and CDR2 are LGHDT and YNNKEL (reference sequence).

The gene calls are TRBV28 and TRBJ1-2, with TRBD1 as a possible D gene (6 bases). This CDR3 region has 12 residues. The germline CDR1 and CDR2 sequences are MDHEN and SYDVKM. V lost 7 bases and J lost 5, with 11 bases in between. The CDR3 region is CASNRAGYGYTF. The CDR3 DNA is TGTGCCAGCAACAGGGCAGGGTATGGCTACACCTTC.

This sequence joins TRBV28 and TRBJ2-7; a possible D gene is TRBD1 (5 bases). Trimming took off 2 bases at V and 1 base at J, with 12 bases between the two ends. The CDR3 is 15 residues long. Germline V gene sequence: CDR1 MDHEN, CDR2 SYDVKM. The CDR3 here is CASSLISTGSYEQYF. CDR3 in DNA: TGTGCCAGCAGTTTAATCTCAACAGGATCCTACGAGCAGTACTTC.

This chain joins TRBV2 and TRBJ1-1; no definite D call. Germline assignment: CDR1 SNHLY and CDR2 FYNNEI. Trimming left V 4 bases short and J 4 bases short, with 13 bases between. The length of the CDR3 is 14 residues. The CDR3 DNA sequence: TGTGCCAGCAGTGCGCAGGTTACGGTCACTGAAGCTTTCTTT. Translation gives CASSAQVTVTEAFF.

CDR3 DNA: TGCGCCAGCACTCCTTACAAAGTCTGGTTAGCTTTCTTT. This sequence encodes CASTPYKVWLAFF. The chain links TRBV5-1 to TRBJ1-1, with D uncertain. There are 13 residues in the CDR3. The germline V gene encodes CDR1 SGHRS and CDR2 YFSETQ. V was clipped by 6 bases and J by 10 bases, with 19 bases between them.

The chain carries TRBV2 and TRBJ2-7, with a possible D match to TRBD1 (6 bases). The length of the CDR3 is 14 residues. Trimming left V 5 bases short and J 2 bases short, with 13 bases between. Germline assignment: CDR1 SNHLY and CDR2 FYNNEI. CDR3 nucleotides: TGTGCCAGCAGTTGGGACAATATGGCCTACGAGCAGTACTTC. Amino acids: CASSWDNMAYEQYF. Together with reference TRBV2 and TRBJ2-7, the CDR3 gives the full variable domain: EPEVTQTPSHQVTQMGQEVILRCVPISNHLYFYWYRQILGQKVEFLVSFYNNEISEKSEIFDDQFSVERPDGSNFTLKIRSTKLEDSAMYFCASSWDNMAYEQYFGPGTRLTVT.

The J gene is TRBJ1-1, the V gene TRBV3-1 (or the pseudogene TRBV3-2); possibly TRBD1 for D (6 bases). From germline, CDR1 is LGHDT and CDR2 YNNKEL (reference sequence). Trimming shortened V by 1 base and J by 11 bases, and 14 bases separated the two germline ends. This CDR3 has 13 residues. The DNA of the CDR3 is TGTGCCAGCAGCCAAGGTGGGGGCGCTAGGGCTTTCTTT. Amino acids: CASSQGGGARAFF.

In its sample, this clone was seen a few times. V usage is TRBV27 and J usage is TRBJ1-2; 8 positions match TRBD1. V gave up 8 bases and J gave up 4 bases; unmatched junction bases: 9. Germline V gives CDR1 MNHEY, CDR2 SMNVEV (reference sequence). CDR3 length equals 14 residues. The CDR3 DNA sequence: TGTGCCAGCGGGGAGGACAGGGTCCCCTATGGCTACACCTTC. Translated, it gives CASGEDRVPYGYTF.

V is TRBV3-1 (or the pseudogene TRBV3-2) and J is TRBJ2-7, with D possibly being TRBD1 (6 bases). CDR1 and CDR2 from the germline V gene are LGHDT and YNNKEL (reference sequence). Trimming cost V 4 bases and J 0 bases, with 16 bases left between them. CDR3 length: 16 residues. DNA for the CDR3: TGTGCCAGCAGCCTAGGGGGAGCCCTCAGCTCCTACGAGCAGTACTTC. It translates to CASSLGGALSSYEQYF.